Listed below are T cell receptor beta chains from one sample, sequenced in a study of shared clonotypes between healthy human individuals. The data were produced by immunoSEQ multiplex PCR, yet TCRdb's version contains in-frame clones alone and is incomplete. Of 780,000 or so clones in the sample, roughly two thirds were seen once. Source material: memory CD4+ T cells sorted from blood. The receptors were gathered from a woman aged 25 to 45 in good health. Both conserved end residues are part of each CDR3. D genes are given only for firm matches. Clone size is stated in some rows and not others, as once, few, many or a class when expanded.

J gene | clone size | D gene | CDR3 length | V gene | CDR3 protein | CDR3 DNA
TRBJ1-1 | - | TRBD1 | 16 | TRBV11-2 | CASSFGRRDSYTEAFF | TGTGCCAGCAGCTTTGGGAGGCGGGACAGTTACACTGAAGCTTTCTTT
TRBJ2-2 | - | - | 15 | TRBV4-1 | CASSQDQGNTGELFF | TGCGCCAGCAGCCAAGATCAAGGAAACACCGGGGAGCTGTTTTTT
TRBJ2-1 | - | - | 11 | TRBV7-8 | CASSLPGEQFF | TGTGCCAGCAGCTTACCTGGTGAGCAGTTCTTC
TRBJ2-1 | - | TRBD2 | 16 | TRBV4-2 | CASSQEQLAGYNEQFF | TGTGCCAGCAGCCAAGAACAGCTAGCGGGGTACAATGAGCAGTTCTTC
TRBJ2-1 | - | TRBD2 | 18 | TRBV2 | CASSETASGRGSYNEQFF | TGTGCCAGCAGTGAAACCGCTAGCGGGAGAGGCTCCTACAATGAGCAGTTCTTC
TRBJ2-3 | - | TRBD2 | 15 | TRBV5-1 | CASSTTSGSADTQYF | TGCGCCAGCAGCACGACTAGCGGGAGTGCAGATACGCAGTATTTT
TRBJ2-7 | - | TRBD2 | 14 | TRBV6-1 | CASDRTSGTYEQYF | TGTGCCAGCGACAGGACTAGCGGCACCTACGAGCAGTACTTC
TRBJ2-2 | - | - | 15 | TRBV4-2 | CASSRDGKNTGELFF | TGTGCCAGCAGCCGTGATGGTAAGAACACCGGGGAGCTGTTTTTT
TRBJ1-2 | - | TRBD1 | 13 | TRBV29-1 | CSAPGQGNYGYTF | TGCAGCGCCCCGGGACAGGGTAACTATGGCTACACCTTC
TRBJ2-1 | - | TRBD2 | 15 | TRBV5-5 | CASSSGLAEYNEQFF | TGTGCCAGCAGCTCTGGACTAGCGGAATACAATGAGCAGTTCTTC
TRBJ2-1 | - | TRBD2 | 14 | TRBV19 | CASSTLAVYNEQFF | TGTGCCAGTAGTACGCTAGCGGTGTACAATGAGCAGTTCTTC
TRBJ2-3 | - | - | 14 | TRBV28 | CASRDTGTTDTQYF | TGTGCCAGCCGAGATACAGGGACCACAGATACGCAGTATTTT
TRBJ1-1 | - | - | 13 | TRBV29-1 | CSVAPDIVAEAFF | TGCAGCGTTGCACCGGACATCGTGGCTGAAGCTTTCTTT
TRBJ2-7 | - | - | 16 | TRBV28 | CASSPTGGVRSYEQYF | TGTGCCAGCAGCCCGACAGGAGGGGTTCGTTCCTACGAGCAGTACTTC
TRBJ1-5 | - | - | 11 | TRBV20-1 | CSASGNQPQHF | TGCAGTGCTTCAGGGAATCAGCCCCAGCATTTT
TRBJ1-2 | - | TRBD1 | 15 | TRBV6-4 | CASSAGQGAGYGYTF | TGTGCCAGCAGTGCTGGACAGGGGGCGGGCTATGGCTACACCTTC
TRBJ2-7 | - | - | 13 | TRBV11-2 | CASSFPGVVEQYF | TGTGCCAGCAGCTTCCCGGGAGTCGTTGAGCAGTACTTC
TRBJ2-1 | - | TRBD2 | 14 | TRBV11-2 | CASSLGTSVFQQFF | TGTGCCAGCAGCTTGGGGACTAGCGTTTTTCAGCAGTTCTTC
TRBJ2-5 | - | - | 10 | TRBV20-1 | CSAVLRTQYF | TGCAGTGCTGTCCTGAGGACCCAGTACTTC
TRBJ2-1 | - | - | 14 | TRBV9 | CASSVASVDNEQFF | TGTGCCAGCAGCGTAGCTAGCGTCGACAATGAGCAGTTCTTC
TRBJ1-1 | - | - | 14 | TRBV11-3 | CASSLNSVNTEAFF | TGTGCCAGCAGCTTAAATTCAGTGAACACTGAAGCTTTCTTT
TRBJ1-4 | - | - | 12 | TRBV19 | CASSPRGEKLFF | TGTGCCAGTAGTCCTCGGGGGGAGAAACTGTTTTTT
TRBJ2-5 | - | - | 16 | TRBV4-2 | CASSPLSDGARETQYF | TGTGCCAGCAGCCCATTATCGGACGGGGCGAGAGAGACCCAGTACTTC
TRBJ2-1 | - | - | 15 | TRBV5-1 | CASSLDSNSYNEQFF | TGCGCCAGCAGCCTAGACAGTAACTCCTACAATGAGCAGTTCTTC
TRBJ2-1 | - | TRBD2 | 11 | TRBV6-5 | CASRLAEEQFF | TGTGCCAGCAGGCTAGCGGAGGAGCAGTTCTTC
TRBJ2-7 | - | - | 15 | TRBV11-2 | CASSPQLQSSYEQYF | TGTGCCAGCAGCCCACAGCTTCAAAGCTCCTACGAGCAGTACTTC
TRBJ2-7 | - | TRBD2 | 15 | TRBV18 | CASSPSRGSSYEQYF | TGTGCCAGCTCACCCAGCCGCGGGAGCTCCTACGAGCAGTACTTC
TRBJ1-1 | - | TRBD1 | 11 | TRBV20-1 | CSAPDRAGAFF | TGCAGTGCCCCAGACAGGGCCGGAGCTTTCTTT
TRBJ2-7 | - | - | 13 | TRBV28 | CASLGSPSFEQYF | TGTGCCAGCTTGGGCTCTCCGTCGTTCGAGCAGTACTTC
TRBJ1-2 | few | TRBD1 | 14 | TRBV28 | CASRYEQGNYGYTF | TGTGCCAGCAGGTATGAACAGGGGAACTATGGCTACACCTTC
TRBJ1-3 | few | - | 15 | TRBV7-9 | CASSLNPGSGNTIYF | TGTGCCAGCAGCTTAAACCCAGGAAGCGGAAACACCATATATTTT
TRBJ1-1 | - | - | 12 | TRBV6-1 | CASSEVNTEAFF | TGTGCCAGCAGTGAAGTGAACACTGAAGCTTTCTTT
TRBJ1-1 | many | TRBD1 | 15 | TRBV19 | CASIDENRGNTEAFF | TGTGCCAGTATAGACGAGAACAGGGGCAACACTGAAGCTTTCTTT
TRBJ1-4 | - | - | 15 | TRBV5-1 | CASSLGVSLNEKLFF | TGCGCCAGCAGCTTGGGTGTCAGCTTAAATGAAAAACTGTTTTTT
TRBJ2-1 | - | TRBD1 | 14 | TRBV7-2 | CASSRDSTYNEQFF | TGTGCCAGCAGCCGGGACAGCACTTACAATGAGCAGTTCTTC
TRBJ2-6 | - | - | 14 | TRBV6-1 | CASRKGAGANVLTF | TGTGCCAGCAGAAAAGGGGCTGGGGCCAACGTCCTGACTTTC
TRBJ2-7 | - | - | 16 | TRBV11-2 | CASSSGKWQEPYEQYF | TGTGCCAGCAGCTCCGGGAAGTGGCAGGAGCCCTACGAGCAGTACTTC
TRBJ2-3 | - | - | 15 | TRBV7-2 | CASSLVALVTDTQYF | TGTGCCAGCAGCTTAGTGGCCCTTGTCACAGATACGCAGTATTTT
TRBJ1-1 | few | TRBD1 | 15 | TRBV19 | CASSSERDRGRRAFF | TGTGCCAGTAGTTCAGAGCGGGACAGGGGGCGCCGAGCTTTCTTT
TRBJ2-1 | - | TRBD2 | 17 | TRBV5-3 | CARSFVGGGLENNEQFF | TGTGCCAGAAGCTTCGTAGGTGGGGGACTAGAAAACAATGAGCAGTTCTTC
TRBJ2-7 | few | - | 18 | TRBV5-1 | CASSLQTAGTSISYEQYF | TGCGCCAGCAGCCTGCAAACGGCCGGGACAAGTATCTCCTACGAGCAGTACTTC
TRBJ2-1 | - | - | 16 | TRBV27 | CASRGVGGITGNEQFF | TGTGCCAGCAGGGGAGTAGGGGGAATAACGGGCAATGAGCAGTTCTTC
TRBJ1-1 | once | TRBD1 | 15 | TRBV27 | CASRPGQGADTEAFF | TGTGCCAGCAGACCCGGACAGGGGGCTGATACTGAAGCTTTCTTT
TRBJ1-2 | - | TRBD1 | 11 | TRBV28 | CANQGERGYTF | TGTGCCAACCAGGGGGAGAGGGGCTACACCTTC
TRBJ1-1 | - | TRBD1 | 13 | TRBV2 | CARSQGAVTEAFF | TGTGCCAGGTCGCAGGGGGCCGTCACTGAAGCTTTCTTT
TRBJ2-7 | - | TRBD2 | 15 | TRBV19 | CASSIIVAGTYEQYF | TGTGCCAGTAGTATTATTGTAGCGGGAACCTACGAGCAGTACTTC
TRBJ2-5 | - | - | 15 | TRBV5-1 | CASSLEGRSQETQYF | TGCGCCAGCAGCTTGGAAGGCAGGTCCCAAGAGACCCAGTACTTC
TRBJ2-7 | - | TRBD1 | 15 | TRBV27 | CASSLRGQGANEQYF | TGTGCCAGCAGTTTAAGGGGTCAGGGGGCAAACGAGCAGTACTTC
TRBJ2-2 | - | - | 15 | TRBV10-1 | CASSRDAANTGELFF | TGCGCCAGCAGCCGGGACGCCGCGAACACCGGGGAGCTGTTTTTT
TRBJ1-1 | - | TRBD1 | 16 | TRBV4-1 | CASSQAGTGGLTEAFF | TGCGCCAGCAGCCAGGCCGGGACAGGGGGACTAACTGAAGCTTTCTTT